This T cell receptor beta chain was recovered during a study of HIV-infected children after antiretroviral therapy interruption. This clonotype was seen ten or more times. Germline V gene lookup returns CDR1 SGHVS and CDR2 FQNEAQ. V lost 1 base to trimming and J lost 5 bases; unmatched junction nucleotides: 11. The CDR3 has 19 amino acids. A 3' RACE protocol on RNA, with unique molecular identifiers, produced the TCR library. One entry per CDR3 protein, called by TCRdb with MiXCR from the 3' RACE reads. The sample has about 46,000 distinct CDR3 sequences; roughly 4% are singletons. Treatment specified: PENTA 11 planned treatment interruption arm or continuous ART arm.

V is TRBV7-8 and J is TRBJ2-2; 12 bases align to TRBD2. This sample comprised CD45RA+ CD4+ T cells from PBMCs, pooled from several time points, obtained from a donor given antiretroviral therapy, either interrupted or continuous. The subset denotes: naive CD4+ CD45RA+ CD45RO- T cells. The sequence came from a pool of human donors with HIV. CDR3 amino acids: CASSLVGLAGLRWTGELFF. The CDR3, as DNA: TGTGCCAGCAGCTTAGTGGGACTAGCGGGTCTGAGGTGGACCGGGGAGCTGTTTTTT.